Shown below are 9 T cell receptor beta chains from a single sample sequenced in a study of T-cell memory formation after mild COVID-19. TCRdb independently ran MiXCR on the 5' RACE reads; one entry per CDR3 protein. The sample has 200,000 to 250,000 distinct CDR3 sequences; around 9.1% are singletons. Material for sequencing was PBMCs or a T cell subset sorted from them (not recorded which). These receptors were taken from a man younger than 30 who had mild COVID-19 (a few samples of this study predate the infection). Cell type and time point are not known.

The chain couples TRBV6-2 or TRBV6-3 to TRBJ1-1, with 8 bases that match TRBD1. CDR3 size: 14 residues. Germline V gives CDR1 MNHEY, CDR2 SVGEGT. Trimming took 8 bases from V and 5 from J; bases not matched to a gene: 10. CDR3 in amino acids: CASARQGTFTEAFF. CDR3 DNA: TGTGCCAGCGCTCGACAGGGGACGTTTACTGAAGCTTTCTTT.

The rearrangement uses TRBV6-2 or TRBV6-3 and TRBJ2-7; D may be TRBD1 (6 bases). The CDR3 extends over 13 amino acids. V gave up 5 bases and J gave up 0 bases, with 8 bases separating them. CDR1 and CDR2 (germline): MNHEY, SVGEGT. As DNA, the CDR3 is TGTGCCAGCAGTCGGGACAACTCCTACGAGCAGTACTTC. Translated, it gives CASSRDNSYEQYF.

This clonotype was seen a few times. The chain joins TRBV6-5 to TRBJ2-7; no clear D. This CDR3 has 15 residues. Germline assignment: CDR1 MNHEY and CDR2 SVGAGI. Trimming took 0 bases from V and 0 from J, leaving 9 bases between them. The CDR3 spells CASSYSSEGSYEQYF. CDR3 sequence (DNA): TGTGCCAGCAGTTACTCCTCGGAAGGCTCCTACGAGCAGTACTTC.

This clonotype was seen at least ten times. V and J are TRBV18 and TRBJ1-5, with D hard to call. The CDR3 sequence is 14 residues long. V was trimmed by 2 bases and J by 2 bases, leaving 7 bases between them. Per germline, CDR1 KGHSH and CDR2 LQKENI. CDR3 sequence reads: CASSPWQGNQPQHF. CDR3 nucleotide sequence: TGTGCCAGCTCACCATGGCAGGGCAATCAGCCCCAGCATTTT.

The chain joins TRBV28 to TRBJ1-5, with a possible D match to TRBD1 (6 bases). The CDR3 contains 20 residues. The germline V gene has CDR1 MDHEN and CDR2 SYDVKM. Trimming shortened V by 1 base and J by 5 bases, and 27 bases separated the two germline ends. The CDR3 nucleotides are TGTGCCAGCAGTTTATTCATCTGGGGGCGACAGAGGGGGAAATATCAGCCCCAGCATTTT. This codes for CASSLFIWGRQRGKYQPQHF.

This clonotype has ten or more counts. The chain is built from TRBV7-3 and TRBJ2-3, with D possibly matching TRBD1 (5 bases). The CDR3 length is 12 residues. Germline V lookup: CDR1 SGHTA, CDR2 FQGTGA. Trimming cost V 4 bases and J 6 bases, with 8 bases left between them. The CDR3 sequence is CASSSPGDTQYF. For the CDR3, the DNA is TGTGCCAGCAGCTCGCCAGGGGATACGCAGTATTTT.

The chain links TRBV29-1 to TRBJ1-1; D call uncertain. Per germline, CDR1 SQVTM and CDR2 ANQGSEA. The CDR3 has 12 amino acids. Trimming pared 4 bases from V and 1 base from J, leaving 7 bases between. In DNA, the CDR3 is TGCAGCGTTGGCGGGAGGAACACTGAAGCTTTCTTT. Translating gives CSVGGRNTEAFF. Complete variable domain (other parts from reference TRBV29-1 and TRBJ1-1): SAVISQKPSRDICQRGTSLTIQCQVDSQVTMMFWYRQQPGQSLTLIATANQGSEATYESGFVIDKFPISRPNLTFSTLTVSNMSPEDSSIYLCSVGGRNTEAFFGQGTRLTVV.

The V call is TRBV7-9, the J call TRBJ1-3; D gene uncertain. Trimming cost V 5 bases and J 4 bases, with 15 bases left between them. Germline CDR1 SEHNR, CDR2 FQNEAQ (reference sequence). The CDR3 runs to 15 residues. The CDR3: CASSPAGSSGNTIYF. Written as DNA, the CDR3 is TGTGCCAGCAGCCCAGCGGGTAGCTCGGGAAACACCATATATTTT.

V is TRBV10-3 and J is TRBJ2-7; D gene ambiguous. The CDR3 sequence is 11 residues long. Trimming cost V 8 bases and J 4 bases, with 9 bases left between them. CDR1 is ENHRY, CDR2 SYGVKD, per germline. The CDR3, as DNA: TGTGCCATCGGTCGATGGTACGAGCAGTACTTC. This translates into CAIGRWYEQYF.